This TCR beta chain comes out of a study of T cell repertoires in cytomegalovirus infection. In the study overall: Recently identified HLA-C-restricted CMV epitopes were used, and well-studied HLA-B-restricted CMV epitopes were used as well.

This clonotype has more than one count but fewer than ten. Its target is unknown. TCRdb re-derived calls from the reads in MiXCR, one entry per CDR3 protein. This repertoire shows 650,000 to 900,000 distinct CDR3 sequences, around 29% found once; its top ten account for around 12%. General observations from the study: HLA-C-restricted CMV clonotypes gave the most frequent clonotype in two of eight donors.

V was shortened by 6 bases and J by 1 base, with 12 bases between the two germline ends. From germline, CDR1 is LNHDA and CDR2 SQIVND (reference sequence). The CDR3 is 14 amino acids. This clonotype originated in a human donor in good health (CMV status not recorded). Some clones in this sample may be carry-over from other donors' samples. The sample was cultured CD8+ T cells from PBMCs, taken from culture after CMV antigen stimulation. The rearrangement joins TRBV19 to TRBJ1-1; no definite D call. The CDR3 here is CASSTSGGNTEAFF. The CDR3 DNA reads as TGTGCCAGTAGCACCTCGGGCGGGAACACTGAAGCTTTCTTT.